The entry below gives a single T cell receptor (beta chain) sequence along with its context. The data are from a study of blood T cell repertoires in COVID-19. Study as a whole: In each case, the material was cDNA or gDNA derived from T cells, B-cell-depleted T cells, or PBMCs.

Germline CDR1 and CDR2: MNHEY and SVGAGI. The CDR3 spans 15 residues. After removal of 2 bases from V and 3 bases from J, the junction contained 6 bases not matched to a gene. Clones were read by immunoSEQ multiplex PCR, and TCRdb kept only the in-frame ones, dropping some. The repertoire consists of 150,000 to 200,000 clones, with around four fifths occurring once and the leading ten covering under 10%. This sequence originates from a woman aged 70-85 years with COVID-19, enrolled during active disease. The chain joins TRBV6-5 to TRBJ2-5; 7 bases map to TRBD1. Sequenced sample: peripheral blood. This CDR3 is CASSYAGGTKETQYF. The CDR3 DNA reads TGTGCCAGCAGTTACGCAGGGGGTACTAAAGAGACCCAGTACTTC.